These 10 T cell receptor beta chains were all obtained from the same sample, sequenced in a study of cytomegalovirus exposure and HLA in healthy donors. The PCR had 60 Vbeta and 13 Jbeta primers. The assay was immunoSEQ multiplex PCR, and TCRdb's table has in-frame clones only and misses some. This sample has around 33,000 clones, with approximately 76% found just once. Sequencing input: PBMCs. These receptors all stem from a woman in her 30s in good health and CMV-seropositive.

The chain combines TRBV7-2 with TRBJ1-5; 7 nucleotides match TRBD1. There are 13 residues in the CDR3. Germline V lookup: CDR1 SGHTA, CDR2 FQGNSA. V was pared by 4 bases and J by 7 bases, with 4 bases of the junction left unmatched. The CDR3 DNA sequence: TGTGCCAGCAGCTGGGGACAGAGGCAGCCCCAGCATTTT. The encoded protein is CASSWGQRQPQHF.

V is TRBV11-2 and J is TRBJ1-1, with D uncertain. V was cut by 6 bases and J by 0 bases, with 8 bases left in between. Germline CDR1 SGHAT, CDR2 FQNNGV. This CDR3 spans 13 amino acids. Here the CDR3 reads CASSYYMNTEAFF. CDR3 coding DNA: TGTGCCAGCAGTTATTACATGAACACTGAAGCTTTCTTT.

This rearrangement joins TRBV4-1 to TRBJ1-3; the D gene is possibly TRBD1 (6 bases). Trimming left V 4 bases short and J 0 bases short, with 13 bases between. CDR1 is MGHRA, CDR2 YSYEKL, per germline. The CDR3 has 16 amino acids. DNA of the CDR3: TGCGCCAGCAGCCGAGACAGGTTCCTCTCTGGAAACACCATATATTTT. This sequence encodes CASSRDRFLSGNTIYF.

The gene calls are TRBV29-1 and TRBJ2-5, with 7 bases aligning to TRBD2. This CDR3 has 13 amino acids. From germline, CDR1 is SQVTM and CDR2 ANQGSEA. Trimming at V came to 4 bases and at J to 5 bases, leaving 7 bases not matched to a gene. The CDR3 sequence is CSVGPSGSETQYF. The CDR3 nucleotides are TGCAGCGTTGGCCCTAGCGGATCGGAGACCCAGTACTTC.

The chain carries TRBV28 and TRBJ1-2; 8 nucleotides line up with TRBD1. J was trimmed by 4 bases and V by 2 bases; bases with no gene match: 9. Germline CDR1 and CDR2: MDHEN and SYDVKM. This CDR3 is built from 16 residues. The CDR3 here is CASSLMPPGQAYGYTF. The CDR3 bases are TGTGCCAGCAGTTTAATGCCCCCGGGACAGGCCTATGGCTACACCTTC.

This clone came up once. The genes are TRBV7-9 and TRBJ2-7; 11 bases are shared with TRBD2. V shed 4 bases, J shed 2 bases, and the junction held 10 bases outside the gene matches. The CDR3 totals 17 residues. CDR1 SEHNR and CDR2 FQNEAQ come from the germline V gene (reference sequence). Here the CDR3 DNA reads TGTGCCAGCAGCTCTCCACCTAGCGGGGGGATAACCTACGAGCAGTACTTC. It specifies CASSSPPSGGITYEQYF.

The chain recombines TRBV19 with TRBJ2-2; 9 bases fit TRBD1. The CDR3 consists of 16 residues. The J segment lost 4 bases and the V segment lost 5 bases, leaving 8 bases of the junction unmatched. Per the germline V gene, CDR1 is LNHDA and CDR2 is SQIVND (reference sequence). CDR3 region: CASSPRGQGGTGELFF. Written as DNA, the CDR3 is TGTGCCAGTAGTCCCCGGGGACAGGGAGGCACCGGGGAGCTGTTTTTT. Looking up the rest from reference TRBV19 and TRBJ2-2 gives the full variable domain: DGGITQSPKYLFRKEGQNVTLSCEQNLNHDAMYWYRQDPGQGLRLIYYSQIVNDFQKGDIAEGYSVSREKKESFPLTVTSAQKNPTAFYLCASSPRGQGGTGELFFGEGSRLTVL.

The chain couples TRBV28 to TRBJ1-5; tentative D call: TRBD1 (6 bases). CDR1 and CDR2 (germline): MDHEN, SYDVKM. V gave up 7 bases and J gave up 2 bases, with 18 bases separating them. The CDR3 runs 16 residues. In DNA, the CDR3 is TGTGCCAGCAACCGGGACACAGCCCTTGGCAATCAGCCCCAGCATTTT. It specifies CASNRDTALGNQPQHF.

V usage is TRBV10-2 and J usage is TRBJ2-3; 10 bases are a match to TRBD2. The CDR3 runs to 15 residues. Germline trimming cut 2 bases from V and 11 bases from J; bases unmatched to any gene: 10. Germline V lookup: CDR1 WSHSY, CDR2 SAAADI. CDR3 bases: TGCGCCAGCAGTGAGAGCCAAAAGTTAGCGGGAGGGCAGTATTTT. Translated, it gives CASSESQKLAGGQYF.

The V call is TRBV19, the J call TRBJ2-1; D might be TRBD2 (6 bases). The V gene lost 2 bases and the J gene lost 0 bases, with 14 bases spanning the gap. The CDR3 totals 17 residues. CDR1 LNHDA and CDR2 SQIVND come from the germline V gene (reference sequence). CDR3 sequence reads: CASSITLAQNSYNEQFF. Here the CDR3 DNA reads TGTGCCAGTAGTATAACTCTAGCGCAGAACTCCTACAATGAGCAGTTCTTC.